What follows is one T cell receptor (beta chain) and its context. The antigen is not known. This sample stems from a study of CD8+ T cells in alopecia areata. Extraction of RNA preceded its reverse transcription into cDNA, which served as the sequencing template. The repertoire was sequenced with immunoSEQ multiplex PCR; TCRdb's copy has only in-frame clones and lacks some. The data show around 97,000 clones, 55% seen once. CDR3 length equals 15 residues. Looked up from germline, CDR1 is SQVTM and CDR2 is ANQGSEA. J lost 1 base, V lost 1 base, and 5 bases had no gene match. General observations from the study: Lesional scalp, notably in alopecia totalis/universalis, had clonality above that of normal scalp. Relative to mice, TCR sharing across patients was less clear, a difference possibly HLA-related. When scalp samples are sequenced, resident alphabeta T cells of normal skin are also captured.

This chain uses TRBV29-1 with TRBJ2-5; 8 bases agree with TRBD2. The material sequenced was CD4+ T cells sorted from blood. The clonotype was recovered from a human donor in good health. CDR3 bases: TGCAGCGTTGAAGTAGCGGGGACCGTCCAAGAGACCCAGTACTTC. It translates to CSVEVAGTVQETQYF.